This is a list of T cell receptor beta chains from one sample in a study of cytomegalovirus exposure and HLA in healthy donors. Assay: immunoSEQ multiplex PCR; the TCRdb copy retains only in-frame clones and omits some. The table shows fewer than 250,000 clones, with approximately 82% occurring only once. Sequences were obtained from PBMCs. Receptors originate from a woman between 50 and 59 years old in good health and CMV-seropositive. Both conserved end residues are trimmed from each CDR3. A D gene is named only where the DNA matches it firmly.

d_call j_call v_call cdr3_aa
. TRBJ1-5 TRBV2 ASSELRQVEYSNQPQH
. TRBJ1-3 TRBV6-1 ASSEDRGNTIY
. TRBJ2-7 TRBV9 ASSSLRGEQY
TRBD1 TRBJ1-4 TRBV2 ASRWGQGDEKLF
. TRBJ1-4 TRBV18 ASSLSGVTSKLF
. TRBJ1-4 TRBV6-1 ASKWGSTNEKLF
TRBD2 TRBJ2-3 TRBV27 ASSLLAGGFMDTQY
TRBD1 TRBJ2-1 TRBV6-1 ASSDGTGFNEQF
TRBD2 TRBJ2-3 TRBV7-2 ASSWPVAGGTDTQY
. TRBJ2-4 TRBV5-6 ASSLTIAKNIQY
. TRBJ1-5 TRBV19 ASRIGQLMQPQH
TRBD1 TRBJ2-7 TRBV10-2 ASSRTGASSYEQY
. TRBJ1-1 TRBV7-2 ASSLVAEAF
. TRBJ2-3 TRBV7-2 ASSRNRVSDTQY
. TRBJ2-7 TRBV7-8 ASSLAGLGTYEQY
. TRBJ2-3 TRBV7-2 ASSSSRPGSIRDTQY
. TRBJ2-2 TRBV7-2 ASSPFPSGANTGELF
TRBD2 TRBJ2-7 TRBV27 ASSFSRPLAGPYEQY
. TRBJ2-3 TRBV7-2 ASSHVRDTQY
. TRBJ2-2 TRBV4-1 ASRGGTLNTGELF
TRBD1 TRBJ1-4 TRBV7-9 ASSLYWDSANEKLF
. TRBJ1-6 TRBV28 ASNNDRFASPLH
. TRBJ1-4 TRBV5-4 ASSLANDRAGNEKLF
. TRBJ1-6 TRBV7-9 ASSPRTGENSPLH
TRBD1 TRBJ1-3 TRBV5-1 ASSSRQGLLGNTIY
TRBD1 TRBJ2-1 TRBV4-3 ASSQDWTSGTGGNEQF
TRBD2 TRBJ2-1 TRBV29-1 SVALSGAQYSYNEQF
. TRBJ2-3 TRBV21-1 ASSRGDTQY
. TRBJ1-3 TRBV29-1 SAEKSGNTIY
TRBD2 TRBJ2-1 TRBV19 ASSPSSGGNNEQF
. TRBJ2-7 TRBV4-1 ASSQGMAGAYEQY
. TRBJ2-7 TRBV28 ASRPGTSSSYEQY
TRBD2 TRBJ2-1 TRBV15 ATSRDAGGGDDEQF
TRBD2 TRBJ2-1 TRBV5-1 ASSLGASGYNEQF
TRBD2 TRBJ2-3 TRBV7-2 ASSPREGKTDTQY
TRBD2 TRBJ2-2 TRBV19 ASSKGLAGGLGTGELF
TRBD1 TRBJ2-1 TRBV7-9 ASSPPATGLLYNEQF
TRBD1 TRBJ2-1 TRBV9 ASSPRGSGTGVENEQF
TRBD1 TRBJ2-7 TRBV11-1 ASSLYRGRPYEQY
TRBD1 TRBJ1-1 TRBV4-2 ASSQARQGAPRGTEAF
. TRBJ1-5 TRBV5-1 ASSPGQINQPQH
. TRBJ2-1 TRBV5-1 ASSLSLPYNEQF
TRBD2 TRBJ2-3 TRBV5-6 ASSLGTSATGSTDTQY
. TRBJ2-3 TRBV6-1 ASRFLVTLADTQY
. TRBJ1-6 TRBV2 ASRRMSSNSPLH
. TRBJ1-2 TRBV30 AWTPGEGGYT
. TRBJ1-1 TRBV11-2 ASSLLRGNTEAF
. TRBJ2-1 TRBV10-3 AIMGKGVTDEQF
. TRBJ1-1 TRBV7-2 ASSLEQALRTEAF
. TRBJ2-2 TRBV19 ASSIVNSGELF
TRBD1 TRBJ1-5 TRBV6-5 ASSYSGTGPQPQH
. TRBJ1-1 TRBV28 ASSTPGEGGTEAF
TRBD1 TRBJ2-7 TRBV7-2 ASSLQGDDYEQY
TRBD2 TRBJ2-2 TRBV2 ATGRGARWELF
TRBD1 TRBJ1-1 TRBV18 ASSGLQGALNTEAF
. TRBJ2-3 TRBV29-1 SALPSASTDTQY
. TRBJ2-7 TRBV30 AWSQGNSYEQY
TRBD1 TRBJ1-2 TRBV29-1 SAGQTTYGYT
. TRBJ1-1 TRBV5-1 ASSLGLGANTEAF